The 20 T cell receptor beta chains below were found in one sample sequenced in a study of pediatric ulcerative colitis. Assay: immunoSEQ multiplex PCR; the TCRdb copy retains only in-frame clones and omits some. The data show 30,000 to 45,000 clones, roughly 85% seen once. Sequences were obtained from blood. These receptors all stem from a girl under 18 with moderate ulcerative colitis.

This clone is a singleton in its sample. The CDR3 DNA sequence: TGTGCCAGCAGTTCATACAGGAGCAATCAGCCCCAGCATTTT. The encoded protein is CASSSYRSNQPQHF. The chain links TRBV28 to TRBJ1-5; tentatively, D is TRBD1 (5 bases). CDR1 and CDR2 (germline): MDHEN, SYDVKM. Trimming stripped 4 bases from V and 1 base from J, with 8 bases between. The length of the CDR3 is 14 residues. The full variable domain, in which reference TRBV28 and TRBJ1-5 provide the parts outside the CDR3, is DVKVTQSSRYLVKRTGEKVFLECVQDMDHENMFWYRQDPGLGLRLIYFSYDVKMKEKGDIPEGYSVSREKKERFSLILESASTNQTSMYLCASSSYRSNQPQHFGDGTRLSIL.

The J gene is TRBJ2-3, the V gene TRBV4-1; 10 nucleotides line up with TRBD1. The CDR3 is 16 amino acids. Trimming at V came to 6 bases and at J to 1 base, leaving 7 bases not matched to a gene. Looked up from germline, CDR1 is MGHRA and CDR2 is YSYEKL. The CDR3 sequence is CASRRTGGRGTDTQYF. CDR3 nucleotides: TGCGCCAGCAGACGGACAGGGGGACGGGGCACAGATACGCAGTATTTT.

The chain links TRBV5-8 to TRBJ2-7; 7 bases fit TRBD1. From germline, CDR1 is SGHTS and CDR2 YDEGEE. V was clipped by 6 bases and J by 3 bases; unmatched bases: 12. The CDR3 sequence is 15 residues long. CDR3 coding DNA: TGTGCCAGCAACTACCCGACAGGGCACTACTACGAGCAGTACTTC. It is translated as CASNYPTGHYYEQYF.

The chain employs TRBV10-3 and TRBJ1-1; D is ambiguous. CDR3 size: 15 residues. Germline V gene data show CDR1 as ENHRY and CDR2 as SYGVKD. V was pared by 3 bases and J by 5 bases, with 16 bases between. CDR3 bases: TGTGCCATCAGTGACCCGCCGGAGGGATGGACTGAAGCTTTCTTT. This sequence encodes CAISDPPEGWTEAFF.

This sequence joins TRBV5-5 and TRBJ2-1; possible D gene TRBD1, 6 bases. The V gene's germline CDR1 is SGHKS and CDR2 YYEKEE (reference sequence). The CDR3 has 13 residues. Trimming took off 3 bases at V and 8 bases at J, with 12 bases between the two ends. The CDR3 region has the DNA TGTGCCAGCAGCTCAACAGGGTTTGATGAGCAGTTCTTC. Protein sequence: CASSSTGFDEQFF.

CDR3 nucleotide sequence: TGTGCCAGCAGGGAGACAGGGTTGGGGTCTCAGCCCCAGCATTTT. It yields the protein CASRETGLGSQPQHF. The chain has TRBV6-1 and TRBJ1-5; the match to TRBD1 covers 7 bases. V was pared by 6 bases and J by 6 bases, with 11 bases of the junction left unmatched. The CDR3 consists of 15 residues. CDR1 is MNHNS and CDR2 is SASEGT in the germline V gene.

The rearrangement uses TRBV14 and TRBJ1-1; D is uncertain. Between the trimmed V and J ends, which lost 0 bases and 0 bases, there was a span of 14 bases. Germline CDR1 SGHDN, CDR2 FVKESK. The CDR3 runs 17 residues. The CDR3 sequence is CASSQDPGPGVNTEAFF. CDR3 in DNA: TGTGCCAGCAGCCAAGACCCCGGGCCCGGGGTGAACACTGAAGCTTTCTTT.

The rearrangement joins TRBV11-2 to TRBJ2-5; unclear D gene. Trimming took 0 bases from V and 2 from J, leaving 7 bases between them. The germline V gene has CDR1 SGHAT and CDR2 FQNNGV. CDR3 length equals 14 residues. The CDR3 spells CASSLDRRQETQYF. CDR3 nucleotides: TGTGCCAGCAGCTTAGACAGGAGACAAGAGACCCAGTACTTC. Drawing the rest from reference TRBV11-2 and TRBJ2-5, the complete variable domain is EAGVAQSPRYKIIEKRQSVAFWCNPISGHATLYWYQQILGQGPKLLIQFQNNGVVDDSQLPKDRFSAERLKGVDSTLKIQPAKLEDSAVYLCASSLDRRQETQYFGPGTRLLVL.

The chain is built from TRBV30 and TRBJ2-7; 7 bases align to TRBD1. J gave up 1 base and V 0 bases, and 6 bases lay outside the gene matches. CDR3 length equals 15 residues. The germline gives CDR1 GTSNPN, CDR2 SVGIG (reference sequence). CDR3 nucleotides: TGTGCCTGGAGTGTGGACAGGTCCTCTTCCTACGAGCAGTACTTC. Translating gives CAWSVDRSSSYEQYF.

The chain recombines TRBV30 with TRBJ2-1; 8 nucleotides line up with TRBD2. V was pared by 5 bases and J by 4 bases, with 7 bases of the junction left unmatched. Germline V gene sequence: CDR1 GTSNPN, CDR2 SVGIG (reference sequence). The CDR3 covers 14 residues. CDR3 protein: CAWGETSVYNEQFF. In nucleotides, the CDR3 is TGTGCCTGGGGGGAGACTAGCGTGTACAATGAGCAGTTCTTC.

This clone turned up a few times. The chain uses TRBV5-1 and TRBJ1-4, with 10 bases lining up with TRBD1. The germline V gene has CDR1 SGHRS and CDR2 YFSETQ. The CDR3 totals 15 residues. V lost 4 bases to trimming and J lost 6 bases; unmatched junction nucleotides: 6. As DNA, the CDR3 is TGCGCCAGCAGCCCGGGACAGGGGACCCATGAAAAACTGTTTTTT. Translated: CASSPGQGTHEKLFF. The entire variable domain, with the rest obtained from reference TRBV5-1 and TRBJ1-4, is as follows: KAGVTQTPRYLIKTRGQQVTLSCSPISGHRSVSWYQQTPGQGLQFLFEYFSETQRNKGNFPGRFSGRQFSNSRSEMNVSTLELGDSALYLCASSPGQGTHEKLFFGSGTQLSVL.

This clone appeared a single time. The chain joins TRBV4-2 to TRBJ1-4; no firm D call. The germline CDR1 and CDR2 sequences are LGHNA and YNFKEQ. The CDR3 consists of 15 residues. V shed 1 base and J shed 5 bases, with 11 bases lying between them. The CDR3 here is CASSQVYSVNEKLFF. The CDR3 region has the DNA TGTGCCAGCAGCCAAGTTTACAGCGTAAATGAAAAACTGTTTTTT.

The rearrangement uses TRBV28 and TRBJ2-3; 8 bases are a match to TRBD2. The trim removed 3 bases at V and 4 bases at J, leaving 12 bases unmatched. CDR3 length: 17 amino acids. CDR1 and CDR2 (germline): MDHEN, SYDVKM. In nucleotides, the CDR3 is TGTGCCAGCAGTTTCTTCAGGGGTAGCGGGACGTCAGATACGCAGTATTTT. Protein product: CASSFFRGSGTSDTQYF.

This clone was seen once. The genes are TRBV25-1 and TRBJ2-7; a possible D gene is TRBD2 (5 bases). The germline gives CDR1 MGHDK, CDR2 SYGVNS. The V end lost 4 bases, the J end lost 4 bases, and 23 bases lay between the germline ends. The CDR3 loop spans 17 amino acids. The chain's CDR3 is CASSVQRGGSQPYEQYF. CDR3 nucleotides: TGTGCCAGCAGTGTACAACGCGGAGGCAGTCAACCTTACGAGCAGTACTTC.

This clone was found a few times. The rearrangement uses TRBV29-1 and TRBJ2-7; D gene uncertain. CDR3 size: 13 residues. Per germline, CDR1 SQVTM and CDR2 ANQGSEA. The ends were cut back, 3 bases at V and 0 bases at J, with 9 bases in the middle. The CDR3 region has the DNA TGCAGCGTTGATCAGGCCGGCTCCTACGAGCAGTACTTC. Amino acid sequence: CSVDQAGSYEQYF.

This clone is a singleton in its sample. CDR3 bases: TGTGCCAGCAGGCGGGATACCGGGGAGCTGTTTTTT. This translates into CASRRDTGELFF. The chain has TRBV7-6 and TRBJ2-2, with a possible D match to TRBD2 (6 bases). Per germline, CDR1 SGHVS and CDR2 FNYEAQ. CDR3 size: 12 residues. Trimming removed 6 bases from V and 5 bases from J, with 7 bases in between.

The J gene is TRBJ1-4, the V gene TRBV18; D possibly corresponds to TRBD1 (6 bases). Trimming stripped 5 bases from V and 7 bases from J, with 17 bases between. The CDR3 consists of 15 residues. The germline CDR1 and CDR2 sequences are KGHSH and LQKENI. The CDR3 coding sequence is TGTGCCAGCTCAGCCAGGGGATTCGGGTCTGAAAAACTGTTTTTT. It encodes CASSARGFGSEKLFF.

The CDR3 coding sequence is TGTGCCAGCAGCCCACATGGGGACCTCGAAGCTTTCTTT. Its translation: CASSPHGDLEAFF. The rearrangement joins TRBV7-9 to TRBJ1-1; maybe TRBD1 (5 bases). This CDR3 has 13 amino acids. CDR1 and CDR2 (germline): SEHNR, FQNEAQ (reference sequence). The ends were cut back, 5 bases at V and 8 bases at J, with 15 bases in the middle.

The chain joins TRBV7-9 to TRBJ2-1; possible D gene TRBD1, 6 bases. Trimming pared 3 bases from V and 10 bases from J, leaving 13 bases between. In germline, CDR1 is SEHNR, CDR2 FQNEAQ (reference sequence). The length of the CDR3 is 13 residues. The CDR3 DNA follows: TGTGCCAGCAGCTTTAATCCAGGGGCCGAGCAGTTCTTC. It is translated as CASSFNPGAEQFF.

This chain connects TRBV5-1 to TRBJ2-7, with TRBD1 matching over 8 bases. The CDR3 is 18 residues long. Germline V CDR1 and CDR2: SGHRS, YFSETQ. The junction had 18 bases not matched to a gene; V was cut back by 4 bases and J by 3 bases. Written as DNA, the CDR3 is TGCGCCAGCAGCACGCCAGGACAGGGTAGAAGGTATGACTACGAGCAGTACTTC. This gives the protein CASSTPGQGRRYDYEQYF.